This note documents a single T cell receptor (beta chain) sequence. Its matching antigen is unknown. Per the germline V gene, CDR1 is MNHEY and CDR2 is SVGAGI. V was pared by 6 bases and J by 0 bases, with 11 bases between. This CDR3 has 14 amino acids. The T cells that were sequenced for TCR beta were CD8+ and CD4+ cells from blood. Control patients had untreated stable or active relapsing-remitting multiple sclerosis by revised McDonald criteria. About 0.45 to 1 ug RNA was reverse transcribed with random hexamers. Multiplex PCR with immunoSEQ amplified the TCR beta CDR3 across 54 Vbeta and 13 Jbeta. Each CDR3 protein is one row after TCRdb ran MiXCR on the immunoSEQ multiplex PCR reads. The sample records 150,000 to 200,000 distinct CDR3 sequences, approximately 94% being singletons. This entry is derived from a study of CD8 T cells in Susac syndrome. Study-level findings and limits: The authors acknowledged that the study's TCR sequencing and HLA analysis involved relatively few individuals.

This clonotype originated in a human donor with multiple sclerosis. The V and J genes are TRBV6-5 and TRBJ1-1, with D unresolved. Sequenced sample: CD4+ T cells from PBMCs. CDR3 residues: CASSLQRVNTEAFF. CDR3 sequence (DNA): TGTGCCAGCAGCCTTCAGAGGGTGAACACTGAAGCTTTCTTT.